These 11 T cell receptor beta chains were sequenced from one sample in a study of T cell repertoires in cytomegalovirus infection. TCRdb called the reads again in MiXCR, with one record for every CDR3 protein. This sample has about a million distinct CDR3 sequences, with around 29% found just once. What these receptors recognize is not known. The source was cultured CD8+ T cells from PBMCs, collected from culture after CMV antigen stimulation. The receptor source for this set is a human donor in good health (CMV status not recorded). Some clones in this sample may be carry-over from other donors' samples.

V usage is TRBV28 and J usage is TRBJ2-7; D is tentatively TRBD1 or TRBD2 (5 bases each). The germline V gene encodes CDR1 MDHEN and CDR2 SYDVKM. V gave up 0 bases and J gave up 5 bases, with 14 bases separating them. The CDR3 loop spans 15 amino acids. The CDR3: CASSLWGVRHNEQYV. The CDR3 DNA is TGTGCCAGCAGTTTATGGGGGGTCAGGCACAACGAGCAGTACGTC.

This clonotype was observed a few times. The chain links TRBV7-4 to TRBJ1-4; D uncertain. Trimming pared 3 bases from V and 7 bases from J, leaving 9 bases between. The CDR3 extends over 13 amino acids. From germline, CDR1 is SGHVT and CDR2 SQSDAQ. The CDR3, as DNA: TGTGCCAGCAGCTTGGTAGATCGTGAAAAACTGTTTTTT. It specifies CASSLVDREKLFF. Supplemented by reference TRBV7-4 and TRBJ1-4, the full variable domain reads GAGVSQSPRYKVAKRGRDVALRCDSISGHVTLYWYRQTLGQGSEVLTYSQSDAQRDKSGRPSGRFSAERPERSVSTLKIQRTEQGDSAVYLCASSLVDREKLFFGSGTQLSVL.

This clonotype was counted at least ten times. The genes are TRBV2 and TRBJ2-3; D gene ambiguous. From germline, CDR1 is SNHLY and CDR2 FYNNEI. The CDR3 covers 11 residues. Trimming took off 8 bases at V and 6 bases at J, with 9 bases between the two ends. CDR3 loop: CASAHIDTQYF. CDR3 DNA sequence: TGTGCCAGCGCCCACATCGATACGCAGTATTTT.

As DNA, the CDR3 is TGTGCCACCAGTGATTTGCGGGCAGAAGTACAAGAGACCCAGTACTTC. Translating it yields CATSDLRAEVQETQYF. The chain joins TRBV24-1 to TRBJ2-5, with D uncertain. Germline values: CDR1 KGHDR, CDR2 SFDVKD. There are 16 residues in the CDR3. V lost 0 bases to trimming and J lost 2 bases, with 12 bases between them.

The sample holds many counts of this clonotype. The chain carries TRBV7-6 and TRBJ1-4; D remains unclear. This CDR3 has 15 amino acids. The V gene's germline CDR1 is SGHVS and CDR2 FNYEAQ. V shed 1 base and J shed 7 bases, with 13 bases lying between them. The CDR3, as DNA: TGTGCCAGCAGCTTAGACTCCGGGTGGGGTGAAAAACTGTTTTTT. Protein: CASSLDSGWGEKLFF.

Only a few counts were recorded for this clonotype. The CDR3 region has the DNA TGTGCCAGCAGCGCTGGGACAGCTCAAAACATTCAGTACTTC. Its protein product is CASSAGTAQNIQYF. This chain connects TRBV6-1 to TRBJ2-4; 7 nucleotides match TRBD1. CDR1 is MNHNS and CDR2 is SASEGT in the germline V gene. The V gene end was trimmed by 6 bases and the J gene end by 5 bases; junction bases not matched to a gene: 7. CDR3 length equals 14 residues.

This clonotype has more than one count but fewer than ten. V is TRBV20-1 and J is TRBJ1-1; no definite D call. Per the germline V gene, CDR1 is DFQATT and CDR2 is SNEGSKA (reference sequence). CDR3 size: 13 residues. Deletions cut 1 base from V and 4 bases from J, with 10 bases between. The CDR3 loop reads CSARVEGGTEAFF. The CDR3 nucleotides read TGCAGTGCTAGAGTCGAGGGCGGCACTGAAGCTTTCTTT.

This sequence joins TRBV19 and TRBJ1-2; D might be TRBD1 (6 bases). Germline lookup yields CDR1 LNHDA and CDR2 SQIVND (reference sequence). The CDR3 consists of 12 residues. V dropped 10 bases and J dropped 8 bases, with 17 bases sitting between them. The CDR3 reads CATQGGGGGYTF. The CDR3 DNA reads TGTGCCACCCAAGGGGGAGGCGGAGGCTACACCTTC.

Only a few counts were recorded for this clonotype. The chain joins TRBV7-6 to TRBJ2-3; D possibly uses TRBD1 or TRBD2 (5 bases each). V was pared by 0 bases and J by 4 bases, with 14 bases between. Germline loops: CDR1 SGHVS, CDR2 FNYEAQ. The CDR3 runs to 16 residues. The CDR3 DNA sequence: TGTGCCAGCAGCTTAGCGGGACCCAAAGGGGCAGATACGCAGTATTTT. This sequence encodes CASSLAGPKGADTQYF.

The sample holds a few counts of this clonotype. The CDR3 region has the DNA TGCGCCAGCAGCCAAGATCTGGTGGGGACAGGGTTTGTCACTGAAGCTTTCTTT. Translating it yields CASSQDLVGTGFVTEAFF. The V gene is TRBV4-3, the J gene TRBJ1-1; 9 positions agree with TRBD1. CDR1 and CDR2 from the germline V gene are LGHNA and YSLEER. Trimming cost V 0 bases and J 4 bases; bases outside gene matches: 12. The CDR3 totals 18 residues.

As to this clonotype: Compared with germline, one end of the junction differs, possibly owing to a read error. This chain links TRBV5-4 with TRBJ2-1, with 11 positions matching TRBD1. CDR3 size: 15 residues. CDR1 and CDR2 (germline): SGHNT, YYREEE (reference sequence). In DNA, the CDR3 is TGTGCCAGCAGCTTTGGGACAGGGGGAGGAGATGAGCATTTCTTC. Translation gives CASSFGTGGGDEHFF. Full variable domain (outside the CDR3, taken from reference TRBV5-4 and TRBJ2-1): ETGVTQSPTHLIKTRGQQVTLRCSSQSGHNTVSWYQQALGQGPQFIFQYYREEENGRGNFPPRFSGLQFPNYSSELNVNALELDDSALYLCASSFGTGGGDEHFFGPGTRLTVL.